These T cell receptor beta chains were read from a single sample in a study of T cells after yellow fever vaccination. TCRdb reprocessed the 5' RACE reads via MiXCR and lists one record per CDR3 protein. The sample includes roughly 340,000 distinct CDR3 sequences, approximately 4.2% of them seen just once. Sequences were derived from PBMCs, sampled 5 days after the yellow fever booster vaccination. The source of these receptors is a man aged 18 to 29 who received the YFV17D yellow fever vaccine. CDR3s include the opening cysteine and the closing phenylalanine or tryptophan. The order of the fields is J gene, D gene, V gene, clone size, CDR3 protein, CDR3 DNA. The D gene is left open where the match is weak. Rows give clone size only sometimes, using once, few, many, or a class for an expanded clone.

TRBJ1-2 | TRBD1 | TRBV4-3 | - | CASSHAEDRGLGGYTF | TGCGCCAGCAGCCATGCCGAGGACAGGGGTCTGGGCGGCTACACCTTC
TRBJ1-1 | TRBD1 | TRBV29-1 | few | CSHKSGTGGNTEAFF | TGCAGCCACAAATCCGGGACAGGGGGGAACACTGAAGCTTTCTTT
TRBJ2-3 | - | TRBV5-1 | many | CASSQEENTQYF | TGCGCCAGCAGCCAGGAGGAAAATACGCAGTATTTT
TRBJ1-1 | - | TRBV4-3 | few | CASSQVFRNTEAFF | TGCGCCAGCAGCCAAGTATTCAGGAACACTGAAGCTTTCTTT
TRBJ1-2 | - | TRBV5-1 | few | CASSLAGYYGYTF | TGCGCCAGCAGCTTGGCGGGGTACTATGGCTACACCTTC
TRBJ2-7 | - | TRBV7-2 | few | CASSSADEPYEQYF | TGTGCCAGCAGCTCGGCCGACGAGCCCTACGAGCAGTACTTC
TRBJ1-1 | - | TRBV20-1 | few | CSARDSRMNTEAFF | TGCAGTGCTAGAGATTCCCGGATGAACACTGAAGCTTTCTTT
TRBJ2-5 | - | TRBV4-1 | many | CASSHPQGTQYF | TGCGCCAGCAGCCACCCTCAGGGGACCCAGTACTTC
TRBJ1-5 | - | TRBV6-5 | few | CASSYRGLNQPQHF | TGTGCCAGCAGTTACCGAGGATTAAATCAGCCCCAGCATTTT
TRBJ2-1 | TRBD1 | TRBV7-3 | many | CASSLTFGGQGYNEQFF | TGTGCCAGCAGCTTAACCTTTGGGGGACAGGGGTACAATGAGCAGTTCTTC
TRBJ2-7 | - | TRBV7-9 | few | CASNKNEGEQYF | TGTGCCAGCAATAAGAACGAGGGCGAGCAGTACTTC
TRBJ1-1 | - | TRBV7-2 | few | CASSPSLARLEAFF | TGTGCCAGCAGCCCTAGTCTAGCGAGACTTGAAGCTTTCTTT
TRBJ1-3 | - | TRBV20-1 | - | CSARFSGGEAIYF | TGCAGTGCTAGATTCTCTGGTGGCGAAGCCATATATTTT
TRBJ1-5 | - | TRBV5-6 | - | CASSHGGLGNQPQHF | TGTGCCAGCAGCCATGGCGGGTTAGGGAATCAGCCCCAGCATTTT
TRBJ2-3 | TRBD2 | TRBV20-1 | - | CSASLRSGVEDTQYF | TGCAGTGCTTCACTCCGGAGCGGGGTTGAAGATACGCAGTATTTT
TRBJ2-5 | - | TRBV5-1 | many | CASSLDQAGETQYF | TGCGCCAGCAGCTTGGACCAGGCCGGAGAGACCCAGTACTTC
TRBJ1-2 | TRBD1 | TRBV5-1 | many | CASSLGTGGDGYTF | TGCGCCAGCAGCTTGGGGACAGGGGGAGATGGCTACACCTTC
TRBJ2-1 | TRBD2 | TRBV7-3 | few | CASSLTGLALDEQFF | TGTGCCAGCAGCCTTACGGGACTAGCGCTCGATGAGCAGTTCTTC
TRBJ1-3 | TRBD1 | TRBV5-1 | many | CASSGTGVGNTIYF | TGCGCCAGCAGCGGGACAGGGGTCGGAAACACCATATATTTT
TRBJ1-2 | TRBD1 | TRBV12-3/TRBV12-4 | many | CASSLTDRGNGYTF | TGTGCCAGCAGTTTAACGGACAGGGGAAATGGCTACACCTTC
TRBJ1-2 | - | TRBV6-1 | - | CASSRPGPEGGYTF | TGTGCCAGCAGTCGACCCGGGCCCGAGGGCGGCTACACCTTC
TRBJ1-1 | - | TRBV29-1 | few | CSVIYLNTEAFF | TGCAGCGTCATATATTTGAACACTGAAGCTTTCTTT
TRBJ2-7 | TRBD1 | TRBV7-6 | many | CASSLTGGASYEQYF | TGTGCCAGCAGCTTAACAGGGGGCGCCTCCTACGAGCAGTACTTC
TRBJ2-4 | - | TRBV19 | few | CASSIGLGGLAKNIQYF | TGTGCCAGTAGTATAGGTCTAGGGGGGCTGGCCAAAAACATTCAGTACTTC
TRBJ1-1 | - | TRBV4-2 | few | CASSQEGFWTEAFF | TGTGCCAGCAGCCAAGAGGGGTTTTGGACTGAAGCTTTCTTT
TRBJ1-1 | - | TRBV29-1 | few | CSVIPMNTEAFF | TGCAGCGTTATACCTATGAACACTGAAGCTTTCTTT
TRBJ1-1 | - | TRBV6-5 | few | CASSYDPSGENTEAFF | TGTGCCAGCAGTTATGACCCGAGTGGGGAGAACACTGAAGCTTTCTTT
TRBJ2-2 | - | TRBV25-1 | few | CASSGQGGITGELFF | TGTGCCAGCAGTGGGCAGGGGGGCATCACCGGGGAGCTGTTTTTT